These 18 T cell receptor beta chains were sequenced from one sample in a study of blood T cells in healthy people across ages. Together with a sample-barcoded 5' primer, a J-beta primer mix was included in a second PCR lasting about 6 to 11 cycles. TCRdb analysed the 5' RACE reads with MiXCR anew, one entry per CDR3 protein. The table includes approximately 800,000 distinct CDR3 sequences, about 25% detected once. The same specimen was also included in a second study, on T cells of mothers and their children.

Sample: blood. The receptors were gathered from a boy younger than 18 in good health.

This clonotype turned up a few times. This chain joins TRBV6-1 and TRBJ2-5, with 9 bases aligning to TRBD1. The J call could be wrong; TRBJ2-7 is a better fit for the DNA end. There are 17 residues in the CDR3. Germline CDR1 and CDR2: MNHNS and SASEGT. CDR3 DNA sequence: TGTGCCAGCGGGTCAGTTCGGCCCGGGACAGGGAGCTACGAGCAGTACTTC. Its translation: CASGSVRPGTGSYEQYF.

The gene calls are TRBV28 and TRBJ2-5; no reliable D call. Germline CDR1 is MDHEN and CDR2 is SYDVKM. Trimming left V 7 bases short and J 4 bases short, with 13 bases between. The CDR3 sequence is 13 residues long. The CDR3 is CASTRRMGETQYF. CDR3 DNA: TGTGCCAGCACCCGGCGGATGGGAGAGACCCAGTACTTC.

The sample holds a few counts of this clonotype. V and J are TRBV7-2 and TRBJ2-7, with a weak D call TRBD2 (6 bases). The CDR3 has 13 residues. The germline CDR1 and CDR2 sequences are SGHTA and FQGNSA. V gave up 2 bases and J gave up 7 bases, with 12 bases separating them. The CDR3: CASSLWEEGEQYF. The CDR3 DNA is TGTGCCAGCAGCTTATGGGAGGAAGGGGAGCAGTACTTC.

This clonotype has a handful of counts. V gene TRBV6-6 combines with J gene TRBJ2-3; D unclear. CDR3 length: 11 amino acids. V was cut by 10 bases and J by 4 bases, with 9 bases left in between. Germline V lookup: CDR1 MNHNY, CDR2 SVGAGI (reference sequence). CDR3 amino acids: CATSRSDTQYF. As DNA, the CDR3 is TGTGCCACCTCTCGGTCAGATACGCAGTATTTT.

This clonotype appeared a few times. Likely a read error: the CDR3 ends without its conserved phenylalanine or tryptophan. The genes are TRBV12-3 or TRBV12-4 and TRBJ2-1; the D is unclear. V shed 2 bases and J shed 0 bases, with 5 bases lying between them. This CDR3 is 14 amino acids long. DNA of the CDR3: TGTGCCAGCAGTTTATCCCCCTCCTACAATGAGCAGTTCCTC. Its translation: CASSLSPSYNEQFL.

Comments on this clonotype: Germline is not matched at one junction end, which may reflect a read error. The genes are TRBV29-1 and TRBJ2-7; D call uncertain. The CDR3 is made up of 12 amino acids. Germline V lookup: CDR1 SQVTM, CDR2 ANQGSEA. DNA for the CDR3: TGCAGCGTTGTTGCCACGGCTTACGAGCAGCACTTC. It specifies CSVVATAYEQHF.

The chain combines TRBV9 with TRBJ2-5; 8 nucleotides match TRBD2. The end of the DNA fits TRBJ2-7 better, so the J call may be wrong. Germline values: CDR1 SGDLS, CDR2 YYNGEE. The CDR3 has 16 residues. CDR3 bases: TGTGCCAGCAGCGTAGCGGTAGGGACTAGCTCCTACGAGCAGTACTTC. It encodes CASSVAVGTSSYEQYF.

This chain links TRBV5-5 with TRBJ2-5; possible D gene TRBD2, 5 bases. The J call may be faulty, since TRBJ2-1 better matches the DNA end. Germline-derived CDR1 and CDR2 are SGHKS and YYEKEE (reference sequence). This CDR3 spans 13 amino acids. CDR3 sequence (DNA): TGTGCCAGCTTCTGGGGAGTAATGAATGAGCAGTTCTTC. This encodes CASFWGVMNEQFF.

The V gene is TRBV13, the J gene TRBJ2-5, with D possibly being TRBD1 (6 bases). This CDR3 has 14 residues. From germline, CDR1 is PRHDT and CDR2 FYEKMQ (reference sequence). Between the trimmed V and J ends, which lost 5 bases and 5 bases, there was a span of 15 bases. The CDR3 loop is CASSLQGRGETQYF. CDR3 DNA sequence: TGTGCCAGCAGCCTACAGGGCCGCGGGGAGACCCAGTACTTC.

The sample holds a few counts of this clonotype. This sequence joins TRBV4-3 and TRBJ1-5; no definite D call. V was pared by 0 bases and J by 5 bases, with 5 bases between. The CDR3 loop spans 13 amino acids. CDR1 and CDR2 (germline): LGHNA, YSLEER. CDR3 coding DNA: TGCGCCAGCAGCCAAGAAAAGGATCAGCCCCAGCATTTT. Protein sequence: CASSQEKDQPQHF.

The V and J genes are TRBV4-3 and TRBJ2-1, with D perhaps given as TRBD1 or TRBD2 (6 bases each). Trimming stripped 0 bases from V and 6 bases from J, with 12 bases between. This CDR3 comprises 15 residues. The germline V gene encodes CDR1 LGHNA and CDR2 YSLEER. CDR3 region: CASSQDKEGGNEQFF. CDR3 in DNA: TGCGCCAGCAGCCAAGATAAAGAGGGGGGCAATGAGCAGTTCTTC.

V gene TRBV7-2 combines with J gene TRBJ2-7; D perhaps matches TRBD2 (7 bases). This CDR3 has 15 amino acids. Trimming pared 0 bases from V and 6 bases from J, leaving 15 bases between. Germline loops: CDR1 SGHTA, CDR2 FQGNSA. In nucleotides, the CDR3 is TGTGCCAGCAGCTTAGCGTTGGGGGGGGGCTCCGAGCAGTACTTC. Translated, it gives CASSLALGGGSEQYF. The full variable domain, with the rest looked up from reference TRBV7-2 and TRBJ2-7, is GAGVSQSPSNKVTEKGKDVELRCDPISGHTALYWYRQSLGQGLEFLIYFQGNSAPDKSGLPSDRFSAERTGGSVSTLTIQRTQQEDSAVYLCASSLALGGGSEQYFGPGTRLTVT.

The sample holds a few counts of this clonotype. This chain's CDR3 is CASSVSPTGETQYF. As DNA, the CDR3 is TGTGCCAGCAGCGTATCCCCAACGGGGGAGACCCAGTACTTC. The chain employs TRBV9 and TRBJ2-5, with D maybe TRBD2 (5 bases). Germline CDR1 and CDR2: SGDLS and YYNGEE. The CDR3 spans 14 residues. The V and J ends lost 1 base and 5 bases respectively, with 12 bases between them.

Note on this clonotype: One junction end disagrees with the germline gene, perhaps due to a read error. The genes are TRBV28 and TRBJ2-1, with 7 bases aligning to TRBD1. The CDR3 runs to 15 residues. CDR1 MDHEN and CDR2 SYDVKM come from the germline V gene. This CDR3 is CASRDTGQRSYEKYF. DNA of the CDR3: TGTGCCAGCAGGGACACGGGACAGAGATCCTACGAGAAGTACTTC.

On this clonotype: A much bigger clone sits one base away, suggesting this may be a read error. CDR3 in amino acids: CASRGYLYNEQFF. The CDR3 DNA follows: TGTGCCAGCAGAGGCTACTTATACAATGAGCAGTTCTTC. The chain carries TRBV7-2 and TRBJ2-1; D gene unclear. The CDR3 loop spans 13 amino acids. In germline, CDR1 is SGHTA, CDR2 FQGNSA. V was cut by 6 bases and J by 4 bases, with 10 bases left in between.

This clonotype was observed a few times. V gene TRBV27 combines with J gene TRBJ2-7; 10 positions match TRBD2. The CDR3 is 14 residues long. J gave up 3 bases and V 4 bases, and 3 bases lay outside the gene matches. Germline V gives CDR1 MNHEY, CDR2 SMNVEV (reference sequence). The CDR3 loop reads CASSSGLAYYEQYF. Written as DNA, the CDR3 is TGTGCCAGCAGTTCGGGACTAGCGTACTACGAGCAGTACTTC.

On this clonotype: The junction departs from germline at one end; a sequencing error may be responsible. The genes are TRBV7-2 and TRBJ2-1; D unresolved. This CDR3 is 13 amino acids long. Germline V gene sequence: CDR1 SGHTA, CDR2 FQGNSA. This CDR3 reads CASSFLGSQESLF. The DNA for the CDR3 is TGTGCCAGCAGCTTTTTGGGCAGCCAGGAAAGTTTGTTC.

The chain links TRBV29-1 to TRBJ2-5; no definite D call. Between the trimmed V and J ends, which lost 4 bases and 1 base, there was a span of 7 bases. CDR3 length equals 12 residues. Germline V gene sequence: CDR1 SQVTM, CDR2 ANQGSEA. The CDR3 nucleotides are TGCAGCGTTGTAGACGGCCAAGAGACCCAGTACTTC. Its translation is CSVVDGQETQYF.